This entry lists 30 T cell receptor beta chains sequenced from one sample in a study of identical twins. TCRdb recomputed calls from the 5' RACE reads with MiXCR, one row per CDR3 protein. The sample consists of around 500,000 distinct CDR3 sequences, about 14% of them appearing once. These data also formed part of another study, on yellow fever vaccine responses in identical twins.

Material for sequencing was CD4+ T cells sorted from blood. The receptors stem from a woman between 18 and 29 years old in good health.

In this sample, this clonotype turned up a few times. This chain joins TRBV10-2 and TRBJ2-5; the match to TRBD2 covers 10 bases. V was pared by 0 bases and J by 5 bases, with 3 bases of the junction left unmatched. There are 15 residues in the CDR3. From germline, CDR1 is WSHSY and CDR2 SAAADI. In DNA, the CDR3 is TGCGCCAGCAGTGAGTCTCGTAGCGGGAGGGAGACCCAGTACTTC. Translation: CASSESRSGRETQYF.

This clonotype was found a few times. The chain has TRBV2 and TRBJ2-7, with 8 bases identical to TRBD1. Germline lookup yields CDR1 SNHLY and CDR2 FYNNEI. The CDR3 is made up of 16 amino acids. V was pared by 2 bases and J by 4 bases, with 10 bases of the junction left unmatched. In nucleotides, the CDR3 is TGTGCCAGCAGTGAACCGGCGGACAGGGTGGAATACGAGCAGTACTTC. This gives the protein CASSEPADRVEYEQYF. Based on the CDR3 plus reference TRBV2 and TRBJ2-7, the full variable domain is EPEVTQTPSHQVTQMGQEVILRCVPISNHLYFYWYRQILGQKVEFLVSFYNNEISEKSEIFDDQFSVERPDGSNFTLKIRSTKLEDSAMYFCASSEPADRVEYEQYFGPGTRLTVT.

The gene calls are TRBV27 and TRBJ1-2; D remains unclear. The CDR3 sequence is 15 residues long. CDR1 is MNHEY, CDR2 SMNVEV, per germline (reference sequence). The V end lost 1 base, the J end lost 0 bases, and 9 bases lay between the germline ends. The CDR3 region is CASSLFRSANYGYTF. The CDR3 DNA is TGTGCCAGCAGTTTATTTCGATCGGCTAACTATGGCTACACCTTC.

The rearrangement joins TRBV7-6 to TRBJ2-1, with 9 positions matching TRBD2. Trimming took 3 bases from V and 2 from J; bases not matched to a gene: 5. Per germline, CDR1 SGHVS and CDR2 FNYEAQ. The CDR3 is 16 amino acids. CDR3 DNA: TGTGCCAGCAGCTTGGGAGCTAGCGGGGCCTACAATGAGCAGTTCTTC. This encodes CASSLGASGAYNEQFF.

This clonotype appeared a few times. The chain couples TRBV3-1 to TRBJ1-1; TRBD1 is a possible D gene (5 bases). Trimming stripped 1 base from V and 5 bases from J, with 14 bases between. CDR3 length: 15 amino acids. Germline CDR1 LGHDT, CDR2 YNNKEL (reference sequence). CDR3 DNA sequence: TGTGCCAGCAGCCAAGTCTTGGGGGGAGGGACTGAAGCTTTCTTT. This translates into CASSQVLGGGTEAFF.

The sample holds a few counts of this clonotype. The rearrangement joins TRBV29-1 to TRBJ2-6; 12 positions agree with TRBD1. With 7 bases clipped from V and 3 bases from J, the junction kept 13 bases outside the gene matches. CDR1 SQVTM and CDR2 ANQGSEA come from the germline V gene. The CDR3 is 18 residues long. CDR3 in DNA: TGCAGCGCAATAGTAGTCAGGGACAGGGGGCTTGGGGCCAACGTCCTGACTTTC. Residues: CSAIVVRDRGLGANVLTF.

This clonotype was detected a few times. The CDR3 DNA reads TGTGCCAGCAGAAGCGGGGGCCCGCGGGGGGCGAACACCGGGGAGCTGTTTTTT. Protein product: CASRSGGPRGANTGELFF. This chain connects TRBV2 to TRBJ2-2; 8 bases are a match to TRBD2. CDR1 SNHLY and CDR2 FYNNEI come from the germline V gene. J lost 0 bases, V lost 6 bases, and 12 bases had no gene match. This CDR3 region has 18 residues.

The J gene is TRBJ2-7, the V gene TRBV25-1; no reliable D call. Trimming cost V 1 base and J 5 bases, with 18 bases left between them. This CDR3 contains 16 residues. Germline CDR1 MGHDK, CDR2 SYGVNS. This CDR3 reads CASSESITSAKNEQYF. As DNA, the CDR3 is TGTGCCAGCAGTGAATCTATCACCTCGGCGAAGAACGAGCAGTACTTC.

In nucleotides, the CDR3 is TGCGCCAGCAAGGGGACAGTAAACACCGGGGAGCTGTTTTTT. Translated: CASKGTVNTGELFF. The gene calls are TRBV10-1 and TRBJ2-2; the match to TRBD1 covers 7 bases. Germline V gene sequence: CDR1 WNHNN, CDR2 SYGVQD (reference sequence). V was pared by 7 bases and J by 2 bases, with 4 bases of the junction left unmatched. This CDR3 is 14 amino acids long.

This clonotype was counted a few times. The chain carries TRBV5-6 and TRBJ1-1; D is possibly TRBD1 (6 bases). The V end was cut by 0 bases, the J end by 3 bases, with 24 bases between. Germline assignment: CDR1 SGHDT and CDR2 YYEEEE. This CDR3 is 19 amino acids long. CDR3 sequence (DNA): TGTGCCAGCAGCTTGGTCTTGGGAAATCTCGGGGGCTCGGACACTGAAGCTTTCTTT. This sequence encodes CASSLVLGNLGGSDTEAFF.

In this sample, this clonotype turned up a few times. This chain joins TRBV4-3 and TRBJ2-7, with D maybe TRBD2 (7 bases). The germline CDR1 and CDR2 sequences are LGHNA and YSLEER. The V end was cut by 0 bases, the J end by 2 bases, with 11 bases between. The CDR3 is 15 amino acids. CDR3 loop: CASSQDGRGPYEQYF. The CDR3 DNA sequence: TGCGCCAGCAGCCAAGATGGGCGGGGGCCCTACGAGCAGTACTTC.

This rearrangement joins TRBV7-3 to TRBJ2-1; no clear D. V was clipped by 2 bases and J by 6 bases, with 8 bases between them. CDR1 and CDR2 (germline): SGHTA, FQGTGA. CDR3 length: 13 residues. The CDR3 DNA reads TGTGCCAGCAGCTTAGCGACACCCAATGAGCAGTTCTTC. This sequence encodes CASSLATPNEQFF. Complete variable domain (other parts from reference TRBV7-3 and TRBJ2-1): GAGVSQTPSNKVTEKGKYVELRCDPISGHTALYWYRQSLGQGPEFLIYFQGTGAADDSGLPNDRFFAVRPEGSVSTLKIQRTERGDSAVYLCASSLATPNEQFFGPGTRLTVL.

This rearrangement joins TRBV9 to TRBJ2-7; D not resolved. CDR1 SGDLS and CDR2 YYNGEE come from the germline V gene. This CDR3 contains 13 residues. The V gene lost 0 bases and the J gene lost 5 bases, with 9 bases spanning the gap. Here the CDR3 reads CASSVAVWDEQYF. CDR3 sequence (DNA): TGTGCCAGCAGCGTAGCGGTATGGGACGAGCAGTACTTC.

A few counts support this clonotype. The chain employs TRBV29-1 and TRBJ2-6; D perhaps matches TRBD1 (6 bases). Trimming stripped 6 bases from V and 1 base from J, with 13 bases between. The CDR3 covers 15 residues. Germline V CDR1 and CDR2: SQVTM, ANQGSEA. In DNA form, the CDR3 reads TGCAGCGTGCGATCTACAGGGTCTGGGGCCAACGTCCTGACTTTC. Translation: CSVRSTGSGANVLTF.

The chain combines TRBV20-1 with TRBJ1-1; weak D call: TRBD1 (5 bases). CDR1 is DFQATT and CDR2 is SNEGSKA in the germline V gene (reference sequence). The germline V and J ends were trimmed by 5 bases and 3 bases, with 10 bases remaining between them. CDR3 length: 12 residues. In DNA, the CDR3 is TGCAGTGCTGGGCCGGGGCACACTGAAGCTTTCTTT. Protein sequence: CSAGPGHTEAFF.

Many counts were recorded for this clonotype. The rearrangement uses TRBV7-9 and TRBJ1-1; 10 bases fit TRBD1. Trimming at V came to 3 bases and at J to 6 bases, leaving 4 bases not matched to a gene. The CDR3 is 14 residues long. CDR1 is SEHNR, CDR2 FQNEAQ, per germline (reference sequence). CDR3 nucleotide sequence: TGTGCCAGCAGCTTGGCCGGGACAGGGGCTGAAGCTTTCTTT. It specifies CASSLAGTGAEAFF.

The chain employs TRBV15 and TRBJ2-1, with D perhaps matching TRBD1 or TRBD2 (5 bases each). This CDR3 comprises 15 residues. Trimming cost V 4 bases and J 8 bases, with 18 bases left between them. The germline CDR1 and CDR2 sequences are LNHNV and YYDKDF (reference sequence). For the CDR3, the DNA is TGTGCCACCAGCACGACCGGGGTAGGGGCCCATGAGCAGTTCTTC. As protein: CATSTTGVGAHEQFF.

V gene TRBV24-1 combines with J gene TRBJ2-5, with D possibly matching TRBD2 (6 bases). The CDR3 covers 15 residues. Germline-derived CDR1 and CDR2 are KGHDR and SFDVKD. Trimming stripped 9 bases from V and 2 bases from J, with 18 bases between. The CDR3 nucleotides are TGTGCCACCGGGGAGGCGGCCAGCAGGCAAGAGACCCAGTACTTC. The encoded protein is CATGEAASRQETQYF.

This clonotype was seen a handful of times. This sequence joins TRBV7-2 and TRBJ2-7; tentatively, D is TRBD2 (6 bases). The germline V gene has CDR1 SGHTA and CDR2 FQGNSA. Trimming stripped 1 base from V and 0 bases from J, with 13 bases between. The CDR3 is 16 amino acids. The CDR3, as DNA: TGTGCCAGCAGCTTAGTGGGCGGGACCCCCTCCTACGAGCAGTACTTC. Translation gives CASSLVGGTPSYEQYF.

The CDR3 DNA reads TGCAGTGCTACTTGGGACAAGTCGACGTTCTTC. Its protein product is CSATWDKSTFF. The chain links TRBV20-1 to TRBJ2-1; a weak D match, TRBD1 (6 bases). The V gene's germline CDR1 is DFQATT and CDR2 SNEGSKA (reference sequence). This CDR3 region has 11 residues. V was cut by 4 bases and J by 15 bases, with 16 bases left in between.

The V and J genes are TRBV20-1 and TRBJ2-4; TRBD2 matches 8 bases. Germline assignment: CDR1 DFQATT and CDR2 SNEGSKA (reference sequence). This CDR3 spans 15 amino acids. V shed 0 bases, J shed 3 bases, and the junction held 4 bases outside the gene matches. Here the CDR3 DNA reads TGCAGTGCTAGAGAGGTTACTAGCGGCAAAAACATTCAGTACTTC. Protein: CSAREVTSGKNIQYF.

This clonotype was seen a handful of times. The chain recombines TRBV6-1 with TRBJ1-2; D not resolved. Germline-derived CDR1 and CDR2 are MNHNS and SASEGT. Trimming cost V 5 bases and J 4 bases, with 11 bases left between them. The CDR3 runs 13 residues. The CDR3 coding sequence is TGTGCCAGCAGTCCTAACGGGCTCTATGGCTACACCTTC. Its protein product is CASSPNGLYGYTF.

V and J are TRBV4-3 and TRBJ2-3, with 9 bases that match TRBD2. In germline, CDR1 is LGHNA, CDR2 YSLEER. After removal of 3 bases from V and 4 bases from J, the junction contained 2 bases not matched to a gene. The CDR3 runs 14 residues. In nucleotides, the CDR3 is TGCGCCAGCAGCCAGGGACTAGCTTCAGATACGCAGTATTTT. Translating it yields CASSQGLASDTQYF.

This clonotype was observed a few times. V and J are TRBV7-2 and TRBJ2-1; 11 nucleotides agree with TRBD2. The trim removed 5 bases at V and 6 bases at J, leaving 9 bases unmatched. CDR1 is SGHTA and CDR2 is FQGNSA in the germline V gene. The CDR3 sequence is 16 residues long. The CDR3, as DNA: TGTGCCAGCAGCCCCCCTAGCGGGAGGTTTGTCAATGAGCAGTTCTTC. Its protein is CASSPPSGRFVNEQFF.

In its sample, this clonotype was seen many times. The CDR3 sequence is CASSQDEGGSTDTQYF. CDR3 bases: TGCGCCAGCAGCCAAGACGAGGGAGGGAGCACAGATACGCAGTATTTT. The chain employs TRBV4-3 and TRBJ2-3; 7 nucleotides agree with TRBD2. The CDR3 totals 16 residues. V lost 0 bases and J lost 0; bases outside the gene matches: 3. Germline CDR1 LGHNA, CDR2 YSLEER.

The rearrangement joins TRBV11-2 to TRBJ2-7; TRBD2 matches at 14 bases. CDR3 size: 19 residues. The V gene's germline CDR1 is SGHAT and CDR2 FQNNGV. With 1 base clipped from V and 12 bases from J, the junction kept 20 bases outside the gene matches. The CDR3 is CASSLVSPGLGTSGGLLYF. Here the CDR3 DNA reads TGTGCCAGCAGCTTAGTTTCGCCAGGGCTCGGGACTAGCGGGGGATTGTTGTACTTC.

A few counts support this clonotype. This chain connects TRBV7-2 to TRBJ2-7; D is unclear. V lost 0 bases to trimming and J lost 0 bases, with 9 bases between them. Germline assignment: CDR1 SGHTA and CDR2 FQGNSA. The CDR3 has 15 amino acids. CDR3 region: CASSLAGKGSYEQYF. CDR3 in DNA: TGTGCCAGCAGCTTAGCGGGGAAAGGCTCCTACGAGCAGTACTTC.

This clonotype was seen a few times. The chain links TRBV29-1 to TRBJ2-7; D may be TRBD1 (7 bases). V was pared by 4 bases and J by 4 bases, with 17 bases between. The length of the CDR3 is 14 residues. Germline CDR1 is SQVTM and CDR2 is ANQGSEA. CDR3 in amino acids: CSVGQGGGFYEQYF. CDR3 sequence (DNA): TGCAGCGTTGGACAGGGAGGCGGTTTTTACGAGCAGTACTTC.

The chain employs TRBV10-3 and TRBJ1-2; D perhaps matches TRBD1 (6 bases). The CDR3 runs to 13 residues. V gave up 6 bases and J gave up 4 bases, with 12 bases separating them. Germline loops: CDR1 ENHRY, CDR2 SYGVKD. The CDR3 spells CAIRGTPVYGYTF. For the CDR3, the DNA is TGTGCCATCAGAGGGACACCCGTCTATGGCTACACCTTC.

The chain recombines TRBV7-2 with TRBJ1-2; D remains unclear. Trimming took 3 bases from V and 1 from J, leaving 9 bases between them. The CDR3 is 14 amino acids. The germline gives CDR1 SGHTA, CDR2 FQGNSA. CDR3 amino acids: CASSFSQINYGYTF. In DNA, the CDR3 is TGTGCCAGCAGCTTCAGCCAGATTAACTATGGCTACACCTTC.